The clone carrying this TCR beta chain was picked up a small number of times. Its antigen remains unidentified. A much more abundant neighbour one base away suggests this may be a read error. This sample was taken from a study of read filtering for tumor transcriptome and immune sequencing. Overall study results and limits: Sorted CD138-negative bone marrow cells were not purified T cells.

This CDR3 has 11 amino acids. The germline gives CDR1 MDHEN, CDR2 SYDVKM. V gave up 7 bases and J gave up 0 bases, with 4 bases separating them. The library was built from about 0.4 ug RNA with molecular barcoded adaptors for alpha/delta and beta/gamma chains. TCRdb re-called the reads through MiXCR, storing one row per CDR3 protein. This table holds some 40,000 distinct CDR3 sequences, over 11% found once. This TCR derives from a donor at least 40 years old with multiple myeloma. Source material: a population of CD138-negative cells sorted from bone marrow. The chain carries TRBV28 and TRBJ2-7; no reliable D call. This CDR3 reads CASTGSYEQYF. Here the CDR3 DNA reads TGTGCCAGCACAGGCTCCTACGAGCAGTACTTC.